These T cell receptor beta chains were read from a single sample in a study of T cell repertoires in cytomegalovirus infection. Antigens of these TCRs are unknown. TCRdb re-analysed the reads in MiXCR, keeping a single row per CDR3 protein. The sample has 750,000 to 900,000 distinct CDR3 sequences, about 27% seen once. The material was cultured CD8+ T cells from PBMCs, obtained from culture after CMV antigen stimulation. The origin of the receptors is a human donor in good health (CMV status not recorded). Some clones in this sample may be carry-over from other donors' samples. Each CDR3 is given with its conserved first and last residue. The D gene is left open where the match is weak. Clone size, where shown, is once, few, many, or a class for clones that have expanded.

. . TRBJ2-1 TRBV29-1 TGCAGCGTTGAAGGGGGCGGTGGGGGCCACTACAATGAGCAGTTCTTC CSVEGGGGGHYNEQFF
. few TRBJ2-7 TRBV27 TGTGCCAGCAGTTCAGGGAATGGCGGCCACGAGCAGTACTTC CASSSGNGGHEQYF
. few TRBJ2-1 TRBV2 TGTGCCAGCATTACAGCGAGCTCCTACAATGAGCAGTTCTTC CASITASSYNEQFF
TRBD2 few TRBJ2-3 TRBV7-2 TGTGCCAGCAGCCTCCGACTAGCGGGGCTCGTAGATACGCAGTATTTT CASSLRLAGLVDTQYF
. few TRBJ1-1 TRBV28 TGTGCCAGCAGTTTAGTACAGTTGTTGAACACTGAAGCTTTCTTT CASSLVQLLNTEAFF
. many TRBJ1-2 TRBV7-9 TGTGCCAGCAGCCTTCAGGAGACCTATGGCTACACCTTC CASSLQETYGYTF
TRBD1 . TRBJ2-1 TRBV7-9 TGTGCCAGCAGCTCCGCCCCCCGACAGGGCTACAATGAGCAGTTCTTC CASSSAPRQGYNEQFF
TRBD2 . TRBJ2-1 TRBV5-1 TGCGCCAGCAGCTTGGTAATAGCGGGGGACAATGAGCAGTTCTTC CASSLVIAGDNEQFF
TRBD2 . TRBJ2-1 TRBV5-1 TGCGCCAGCAGCCTTTGGACTAGCGGGGGGGCCAACAATGAGCAGTTCTTC CASSLWTSGGANNEQFF
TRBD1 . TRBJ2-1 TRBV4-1 TGCGCCAGCAGCCAAGACGAGGGGGCCACCTACAATGAGCAGTTCTTC CASSQDEGATYNEQFF
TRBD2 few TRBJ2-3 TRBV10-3 TGTGCCATCAAAACGAGAGTAGCGGGGGGGAGGGCAGATACGCAGTATTTT CAIKTRVAGGRADTQYF
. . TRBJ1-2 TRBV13 TGTGCCAGCAGCCACGGACTCGGCTACACCTTC CASSHGLGYTF
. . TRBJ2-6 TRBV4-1 TGCGCCAGCAGCCCCGAGGCAGGGTGGGCCAACGTCCTGACTTTC CASSPEAGWANVLTF
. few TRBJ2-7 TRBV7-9 TGTGCCAGCAGGCGGGGTTGGCCCGACGAGCAGTACTTC CASRRGWPDEQYF
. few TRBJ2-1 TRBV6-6 TGTGCCAGCAGTTACTCGAGGCAGGGCCCGTACAATGAGCAGTTCTTC CASSYSRQGPYNEQFF
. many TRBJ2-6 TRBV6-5 TGTGCCAGCACCTTACTCCTTGGGGCAGGGGTAGCTTGGGCCAACGTCCTGACTTTC CASTLLLGAGVAWANVLTF
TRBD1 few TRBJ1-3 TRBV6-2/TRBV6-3 TGTGCCAGCAGTTGGAAAGGGGGCCGACCTGGAAACACCATATATTTT CASSWKGGRPGNTIYF
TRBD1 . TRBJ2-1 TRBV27 TGTGCCAGCAGTCCGCAGGGGGACAATGAGCAGTTCTTC CASSPQGDNEQFF
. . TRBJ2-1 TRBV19 TGTGCCAGTAGTATAACTGGGCAGTCCTACAATGAGCAGTTCTTC CASSITGQSYNEQFF
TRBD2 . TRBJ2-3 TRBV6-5 TGTGCCAGCAGTTACTCGAGAACTAGCGGGGGGTCTAGCACAGATACGCAGTATTTT CASSYSRTSGGSSTDTQYF
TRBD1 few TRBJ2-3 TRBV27 TGTGCCAGCAGTTGGGGGACAGGGATTGCAGATACGCAGTATTTT CASSWGTGIADTQYF
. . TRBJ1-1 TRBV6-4 TGTGCCAGCAGAGGCGGCCCATGGGATGAGACTGAAGCTTTCTTT CASRGGPWDETEAFF
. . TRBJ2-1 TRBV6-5 TGTGCCAGCAGCCCTCAGGGGTCTAGCAATGAGCAGTTCTTC CASSPQGSSNEQFF
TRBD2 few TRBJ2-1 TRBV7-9 TGTGCCAGCAGCTTCCCGGGCATGGTAGCGGGGGACAATGAGCAGTTCTTC CASSFPGMVAGDNEQFF
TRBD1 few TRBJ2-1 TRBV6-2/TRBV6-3 TGTGCCAGCAGTTACGACGACACGACAGGGCTCAATGAGCAGTTCTTC CASSYDDTTGLNEQFF
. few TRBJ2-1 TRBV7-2 TGTGCCAGCAGCTTAGTTTACAGATCCTTCTCCTACAATGAGCAGTTCTTC CASSLVYRSFSYNEQFF
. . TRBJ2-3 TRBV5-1 TGCGCCAGCAGAAGGACTTTAAGTGGCACAGATACGCAGTATTTT CASRRTLSGTDTQYF
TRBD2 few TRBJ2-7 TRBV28 TGTGCCAGCAGTTTCCCGGGACTAAGCTACGAGCAGTACTTC CASSFPGLSYEQYF